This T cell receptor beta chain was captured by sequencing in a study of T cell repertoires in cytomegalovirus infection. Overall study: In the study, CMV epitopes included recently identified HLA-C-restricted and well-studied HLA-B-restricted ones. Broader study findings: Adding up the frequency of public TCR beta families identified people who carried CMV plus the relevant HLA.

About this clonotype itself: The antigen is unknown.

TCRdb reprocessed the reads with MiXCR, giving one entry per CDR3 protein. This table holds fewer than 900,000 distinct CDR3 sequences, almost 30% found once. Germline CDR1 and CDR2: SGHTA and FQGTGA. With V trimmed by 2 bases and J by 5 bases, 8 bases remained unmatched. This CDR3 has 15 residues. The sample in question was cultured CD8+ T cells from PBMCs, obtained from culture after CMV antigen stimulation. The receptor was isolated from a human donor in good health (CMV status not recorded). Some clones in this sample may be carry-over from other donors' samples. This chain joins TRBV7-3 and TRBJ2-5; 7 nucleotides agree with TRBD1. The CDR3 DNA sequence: TGTGCCAGCAGCTTAGACTTAGGGGGCAGGGAGACCCAGTACTTC. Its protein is CASSLDLGGRETQYF. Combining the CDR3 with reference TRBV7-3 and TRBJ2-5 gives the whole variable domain GAGVSQTPSNKVTEKGKYVELRCDPISGHTALYWYRQSLGQGPEFLIYFQGTGAADDSGLPNDRFFAVRPEGSVSTLKIQRTERGDSAVYLCASSLDLGGRETQYFGPGTRLLVL.